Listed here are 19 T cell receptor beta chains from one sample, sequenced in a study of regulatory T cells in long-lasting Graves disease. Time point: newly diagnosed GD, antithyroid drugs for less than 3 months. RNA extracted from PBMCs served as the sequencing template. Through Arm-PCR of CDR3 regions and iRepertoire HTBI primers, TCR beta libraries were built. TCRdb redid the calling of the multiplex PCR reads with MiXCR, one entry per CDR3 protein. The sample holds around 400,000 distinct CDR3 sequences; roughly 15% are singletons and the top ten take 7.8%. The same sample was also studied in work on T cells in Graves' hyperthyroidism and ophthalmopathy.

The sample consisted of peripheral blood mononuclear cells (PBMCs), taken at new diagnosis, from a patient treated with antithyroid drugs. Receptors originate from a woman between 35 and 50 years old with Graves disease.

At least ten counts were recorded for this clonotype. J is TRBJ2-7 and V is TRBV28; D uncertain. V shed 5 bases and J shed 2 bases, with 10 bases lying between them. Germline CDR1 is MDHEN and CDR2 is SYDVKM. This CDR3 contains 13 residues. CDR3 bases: TGTGCCAGCAGTCTCGACATCCCCTACGAGCAGTACTTC. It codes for CASSLDIPYEQYF.

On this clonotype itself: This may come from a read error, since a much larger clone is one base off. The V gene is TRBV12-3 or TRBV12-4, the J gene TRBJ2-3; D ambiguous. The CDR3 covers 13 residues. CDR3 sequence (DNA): TGTGTCAGCAGCCTCCTTTACACAGATACGCAGTATTTT. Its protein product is CVSSLLYTDTQYF.

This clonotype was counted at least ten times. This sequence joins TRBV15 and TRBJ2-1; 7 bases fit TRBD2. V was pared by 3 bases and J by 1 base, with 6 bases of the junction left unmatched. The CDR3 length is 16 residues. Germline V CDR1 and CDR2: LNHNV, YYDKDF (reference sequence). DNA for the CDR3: TGTGCCACCAGCAGGACCCTAGCGGATTCCTACAATGAGCAGTTCTTC. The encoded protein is CATSRTLADSYNEQFF.

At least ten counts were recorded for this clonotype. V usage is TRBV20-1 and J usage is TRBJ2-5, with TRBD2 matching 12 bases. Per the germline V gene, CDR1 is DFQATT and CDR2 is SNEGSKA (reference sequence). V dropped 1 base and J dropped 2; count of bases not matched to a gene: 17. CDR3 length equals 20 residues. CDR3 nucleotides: TGCAGTGCTAGAGGCGGACCCCGTCGGACTAGCGGGGATGTACAAGAGACCCAGTACTTC. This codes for CSARGGPRRTSGDVQETQYF.

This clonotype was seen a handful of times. CDR3 in amino acids: CASRTSGTRDTQYF. CDR3 nucleotides: TGTGCCAGCCGGACTAGCGGGACGAGAGATACGCAGTATTTT. The chain is built from TRBV11-2 and TRBJ2-3, with 12 bases that match TRBD2. The CDR3 sequence is 14 residues long. CDR1 and CDR2 (germline): SGHAT, FQNNGV. The V and J ends lost 8 bases and 5 bases, in that order; junction bases with no gene match: 5.

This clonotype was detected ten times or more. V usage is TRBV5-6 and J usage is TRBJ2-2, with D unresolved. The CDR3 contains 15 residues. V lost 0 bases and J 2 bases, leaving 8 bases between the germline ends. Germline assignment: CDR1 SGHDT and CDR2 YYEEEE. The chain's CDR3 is CASSLALANTGELFF. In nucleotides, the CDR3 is TGTGCCAGCAGCTTGGCACTTGCTAACACCGGGGAGCTGTTTTTT.

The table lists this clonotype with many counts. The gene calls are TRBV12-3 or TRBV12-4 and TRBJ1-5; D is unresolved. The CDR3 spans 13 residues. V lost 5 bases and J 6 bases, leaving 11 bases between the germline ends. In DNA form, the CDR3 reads TGTGCCAGCAGTGTAGGCTCCCGTCAGCCCCAGCATTTT. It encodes CASSVGSRQPQHF.

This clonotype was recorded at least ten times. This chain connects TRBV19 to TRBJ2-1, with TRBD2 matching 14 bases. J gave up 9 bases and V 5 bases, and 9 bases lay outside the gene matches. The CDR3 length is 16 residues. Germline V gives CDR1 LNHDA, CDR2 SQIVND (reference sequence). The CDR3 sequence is CASSPGGLAGAGEQFF. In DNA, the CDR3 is TGTGCCAGTAGTCCGGGGGGACTAGCGGGAGCTGGTGAGCAGTTCTTC.

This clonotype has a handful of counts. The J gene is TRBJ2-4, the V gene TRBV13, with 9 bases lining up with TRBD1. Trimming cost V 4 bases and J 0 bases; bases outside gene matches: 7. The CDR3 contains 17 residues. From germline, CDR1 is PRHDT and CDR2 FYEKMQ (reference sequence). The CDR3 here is CASSYGGTGLAKNIQYF. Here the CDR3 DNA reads TGTGCCAGCAGCTACGGTGGGACAGGGTTAGCCAAAAACATTCAGTACTTC.

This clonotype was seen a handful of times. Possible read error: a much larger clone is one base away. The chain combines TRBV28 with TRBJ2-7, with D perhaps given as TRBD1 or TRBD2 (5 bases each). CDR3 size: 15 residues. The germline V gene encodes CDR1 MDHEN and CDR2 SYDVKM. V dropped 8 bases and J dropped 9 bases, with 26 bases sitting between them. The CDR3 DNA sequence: TGTGCCAGCCGAAGGACCGGGACGTCAGGCCACGGGCAGTACTTC. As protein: CASRRTGTSGHGQYF.

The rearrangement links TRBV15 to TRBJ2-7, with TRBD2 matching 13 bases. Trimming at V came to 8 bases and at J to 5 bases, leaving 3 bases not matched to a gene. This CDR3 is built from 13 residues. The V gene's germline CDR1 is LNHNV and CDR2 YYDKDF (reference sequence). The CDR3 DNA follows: TGTGCCACCCGGACTAGCGGGGGTGACGAGCAGTACTTC. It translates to CATRTSGGDEQYF.

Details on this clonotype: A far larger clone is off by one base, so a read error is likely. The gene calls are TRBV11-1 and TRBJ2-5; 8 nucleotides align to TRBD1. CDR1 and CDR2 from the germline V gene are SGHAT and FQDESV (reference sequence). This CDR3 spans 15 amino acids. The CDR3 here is CTSSYGQGDGETQYF. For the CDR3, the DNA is TGTACCAGCAGCTACGGACAGGGAGATGGAGAGACCCAGTACTTC.

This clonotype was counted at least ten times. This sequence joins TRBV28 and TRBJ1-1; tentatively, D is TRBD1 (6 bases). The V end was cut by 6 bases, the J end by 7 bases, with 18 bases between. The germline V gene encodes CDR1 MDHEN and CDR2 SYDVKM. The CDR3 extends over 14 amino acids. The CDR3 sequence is CASRGTGKQGEAFF. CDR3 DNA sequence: TGTGCCAGCAGGGGCACAGGGAAACAGGGTGAAGCTTTCTTT. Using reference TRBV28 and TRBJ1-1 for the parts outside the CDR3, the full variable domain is DVKVTQSSRYLVKRTGEKVFLECVQDMDHENMFWYRQDPGLGLRLIYFSYDVKMKEKGDIPEGYSVSREKKERFSLILESASTNQTSMYLCASRGTGKQGEAFFGQGTRLTVV.

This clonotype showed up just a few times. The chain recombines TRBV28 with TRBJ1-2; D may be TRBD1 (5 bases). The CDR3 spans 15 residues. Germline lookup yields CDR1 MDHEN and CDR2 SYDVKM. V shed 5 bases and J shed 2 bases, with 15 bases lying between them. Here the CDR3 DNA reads TGTGCCAGCAGTCTCTTGCAGGGAGAGAACTATGGCTACACCTTC. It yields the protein CASSLLQGENYGYTF.

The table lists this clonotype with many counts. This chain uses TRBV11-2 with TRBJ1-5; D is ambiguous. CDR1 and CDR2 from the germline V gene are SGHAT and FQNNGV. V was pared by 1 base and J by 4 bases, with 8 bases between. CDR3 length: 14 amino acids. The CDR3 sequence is CASSLAAGNQPQHF. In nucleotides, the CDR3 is TGTGCCAGCAGCTTAGCGGCGGGGAATCAGCCCCAGCATTTT.

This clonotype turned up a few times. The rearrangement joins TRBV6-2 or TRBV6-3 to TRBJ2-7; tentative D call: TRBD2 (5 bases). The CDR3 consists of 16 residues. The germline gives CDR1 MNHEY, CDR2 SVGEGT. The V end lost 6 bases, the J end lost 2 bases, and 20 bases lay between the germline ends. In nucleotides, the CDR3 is TGTGCCAGCAGCCCATCCGCCGGGAAACTCGCCTACGAGCAGTACTTC. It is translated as CASSPSAGKLAYEQYF.

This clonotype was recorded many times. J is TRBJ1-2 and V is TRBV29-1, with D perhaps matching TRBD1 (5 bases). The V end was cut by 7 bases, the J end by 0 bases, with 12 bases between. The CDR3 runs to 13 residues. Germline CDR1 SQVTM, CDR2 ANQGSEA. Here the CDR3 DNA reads TGCAGCGCACTAGGGACTTCTAACTATGGCTACACCTTC. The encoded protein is CSALGTSNYGYTF.

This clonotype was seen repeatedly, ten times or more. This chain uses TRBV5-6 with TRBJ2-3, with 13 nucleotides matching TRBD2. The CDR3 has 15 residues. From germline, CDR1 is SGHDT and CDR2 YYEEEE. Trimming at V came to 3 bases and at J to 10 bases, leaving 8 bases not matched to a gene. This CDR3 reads CASSSTSGRAEAQYF. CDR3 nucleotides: TGTGCCAGCAGCTCCACTAGCGGGAGGGCCGAAGCGCAGTATTTT.

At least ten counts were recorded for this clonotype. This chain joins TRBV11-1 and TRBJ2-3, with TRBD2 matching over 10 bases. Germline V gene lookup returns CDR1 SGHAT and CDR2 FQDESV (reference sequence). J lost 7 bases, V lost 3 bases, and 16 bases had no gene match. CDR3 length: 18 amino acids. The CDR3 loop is CASSFMPTGTSATYTQYF. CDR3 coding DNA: TGTGCCAGCAGCTTTATGCCTACCGGGACTAGCGCAACATATACGCAGTATTTT.